These 13 T cell receptor beta chains were sequenced from one sample in a study of CD8 T cells in ankylosing spondylitis. General study results and limits: Roughly eight highly homologous variants formed a TCR beta motif that appeared characteristic of ankylosing spondylitis blood.

TCRdb analysed the 5' RACE reads with MiXCR anew, one entry per CDR3 protein. The sample comprises more than 600,000 distinct CDR3 sequences, around 19% of which are singletons, and under 20% rests with the top ten. Antigens for these TCRs are unknown. The specimen sequenced was blood, either unsorted or a sorted T cell fraction (not recorded which). Receptors originate from a male donor with ankylosing spondylitis.

Notes on this clonotype: The junction departs from the called germline gene at one end, perhaps through a read error. This rearrangement joins TRBV7-9 to TRBJ2-7, with no clear D. Germline V CDR1 and CDR2: SEHNR, FQNEAQ (reference sequence). CDR3 length equals 13 residues. For the CDR3, the DNA is TGTGCCAGCAGCTTAGACCGAAGTCAGCGTCCCGACTTC. As protein: CASSLDRSQRPDF.

The rearrangement joins TRBV4-1 to TRBJ2-3, with 8 bases identical to TRBD2. The V gene's germline CDR1 is MGHRA and CDR2 YSYEKL. Trimming took 0 bases from V and 0 from J; bases not matched to a gene: 8. This CDR3 is built from 18 residues. The CDR3 protein is CASSQDPCGRCSTDTQYF. CDR3 bases: TGCGCCAGCAGCCAAGACCCCTGCGGGAGGTGTAGCACAGATACGCAGTATTTT.

This clonotype occurred a few times. The chain links TRBV18 to TRBJ2-3; D possibly uses TRBD1 or TRBD2 (5 bases each). Between the trimmed V and J ends, which lost 4 bases and 1 base, there was a span of 12 bases. This CDR3 comprises 15 residues. Per the germline V gene, CDR1 is KGHSH and CDR2 is LQKENI. The CDR3 DNA follows: TGTGCCAGCTCACGACCGGGGACCCGCACAGATACGCAGTATTTT. This translates into CASSRPGTRTDTQYF.

This chain connects TRBV5-1 to TRBJ2-7; 10 positions agree with TRBD2. The J segment lost 2 bases and the V segment lost 3 bases, leaving 2 bases of the junction unmatched. CDR3 length: 14 amino acids. Germline lookup yields CDR1 SGHRS and CDR2 YFSETQ. CDR3 loop: CASSSTSGTYEQYF. CDR3 DNA sequence: TGCGCCAGCAGCTCCACTAGCGGGACCTACGAGCAGTACTTC.

There are many counts of this clonotype. V and J are TRBV4-2 and TRBJ1-3, with unresolved D. This CDR3 region has 14 residues. The V and J ends lost 1 base and 4 bases respectively, with 8 bases between them. Germline V gives CDR1 LGHNA, CDR2 YNFKEQ. The CDR3 DNA follows: TGTGCCAGCAGCCAAGGCCAGGAGGGAAACACCATATATTTT. Protein product: CASSQGQEGNTIYF.

The chain couples TRBV11-2 to TRBJ2-7, with 9 positions matching TRBD2. The CDR3 spans 15 residues. Germline V gene sequence: CDR1 SGHAT, CDR2 FQNNGV. J was trimmed by 2 bases and V by 5 bases; bases with no gene match: 7. CDR3 nucleotide sequence: TGTGCCAGCAGCCCGCGGACTAGCGACCCCTACGAGCAGTACTTC. Translating gives CASSPRTSDPYEQYF.

This clonotype was detected only a few times. The chain has TRBV5-1 and TRBJ1-4; D is uncertain. The V gene's germline CDR1 is SGHRS and CDR2 YFSETQ. This CDR3 comprises 14 residues. The V end was cut by 0 bases, the J end by 4 bases, with 7 bases between. CDR3 protein: CASSLDSRNEKLFF. As DNA, the CDR3 is TGCGCCAGCAGCTTGGACAGCCGTAATGAAAAACTGTTTTTT.

The chain combines TRBV2 with TRBJ2-3; maybe TRBD2 (5 bases). The CDR3 runs 13 residues. Germline-derived CDR1 and CDR2 are SNHLY and FYNNEI. Trimming shortened V by 1 base and J by 4 bases, and 6 bases separated the two germline ends. In DNA form, the CDR3 reads TGTGCCAGCAGTGAAGTCGGGGCAGATACGCAGTATTTT. This translates into CASSEVGADTQYF. The full variable domain, in which reference TRBV2 and TRBJ2-3 provide the parts outside the CDR3, is EPEVTQTPSHQVTQMGQEVILRCVPISNHLYFYWYRQILGQKVEFLVSFYNNEISEKSEIFDDQFSVERPDGSNFTLKIRSTKLEDSAMYFCASSEVGADTQYFGPGTRLTVL.

This clonotype has just a few counts. The chain joins TRBV7-2 to TRBJ2-1; TRBD1 is a possible D gene (6 bases). CDR1 is SGHTA and CDR2 is FQGNSA in the germline V gene. This CDR3 is 14 amino acids long. Trimming removed 5 bases from V and 6 bases from J, with 14 bases in between. CDR3 sequence (DNA): TGTGCCAGCAGCCGGGACACCTTAGGCAATGAGCAGTTCTTC. It specifies CASSRDTLGNEQFF.

V and J are TRBV6-1 and TRBJ2-7, with D uncertain. Trimming left V 1 base short and J 3 bases short, with 16 bases between. Looked up from germline, CDR1 is MNHNS and CDR2 is SASEGT. CDR3 length: 16 amino acids. This chain's CDR3 is CASSEGLIGSFYEQYF. CDR3 in DNA: TGTGCCAGCAGTGAAGGACTTATAGGGTCTTTCTACGAGCAGTACTTC.

The rearrangement uses TRBV7-6 and TRBJ1-1, with D perhaps matching TRBD1 (6 bases). V gave up 3 bases and J gave up 5 bases, with 13 bases separating them. The CDR3 consists of 14 residues. Germline values: CDR1 SGHVS, CDR2 FNYEAQ. The CDR3 bases are TGTGCCAGCAGCTTGGGGGGACATGGGACTGAAGCTTTCTTT. Residues: CASSLGGHGTEAFF. The full variable domain, rest sourced from reference TRBV7-6 and TRBJ1-1, is GAGVSQSPRYKVTKRGQDVALRCDPISGHVSLYWYRQALGQGPEFLTYFNYEAQQDKSGLPNDRFSAERPEGSISTLTIQRTEQRDSAMYRCASSLGGHGTEAFFGQGTRLTVV.

The chain employs TRBV7-9 and TRBJ2-1; TRBD1 or TRBD2 may be the D gene (6 bases each). The germline V gene has CDR1 SEHNR and CDR2 FQNEAQ (reference sequence). V shed 3 bases and J shed 6 bases, with 18 bases lying between them. The CDR3 length is 16 residues. The CDR3 DNA is TGTGCCAGCAGCTTTGGGGGCGGGGCCTGGCGCAATGAGCAGTTCTTC. As protein: CASSFGGGAWRNEQFF.

The gene calls are TRBV20-1 and TRBJ2-1; TRBD2 matches 10 bases. This CDR3 region has 15 residues. Germline CDR1 and CDR2: DFQATT and SNEGSKA (reference sequence). V was clipped by 3 bases and J by 8 bases; unmatched bases: 10. The CDR3 DNA reads TGCAGTGCTAGCAGTCCCAGCGGGAGGGGGGATGAGCAGTTCTTC. Translation gives CSASSPSGRGDEQFF.